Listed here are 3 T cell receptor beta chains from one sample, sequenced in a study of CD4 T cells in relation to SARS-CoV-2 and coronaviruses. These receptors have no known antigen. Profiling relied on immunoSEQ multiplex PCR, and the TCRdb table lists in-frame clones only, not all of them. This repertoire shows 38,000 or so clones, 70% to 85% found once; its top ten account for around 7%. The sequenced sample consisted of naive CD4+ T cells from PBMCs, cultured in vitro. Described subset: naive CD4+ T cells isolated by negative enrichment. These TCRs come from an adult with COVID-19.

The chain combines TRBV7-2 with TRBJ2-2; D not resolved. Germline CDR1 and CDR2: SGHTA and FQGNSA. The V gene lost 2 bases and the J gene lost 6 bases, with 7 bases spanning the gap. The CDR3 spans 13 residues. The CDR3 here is CASSLIRAGELFF. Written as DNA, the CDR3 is TGTGCCAGCAGCTTAATTCGGGCCGGGGAGCTGTTTTTT. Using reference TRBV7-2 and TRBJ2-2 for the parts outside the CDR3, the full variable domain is GAGVSQSPSNKVTEKGKDVELRCDPISGHTALYWYRQSLGQGLEFLIYFQGNSAPDKSGLPSDRFSAERTGGSVSTLTIQRTQQEDSAVYLCASSLIRAGELFFGEGSRLTVL.

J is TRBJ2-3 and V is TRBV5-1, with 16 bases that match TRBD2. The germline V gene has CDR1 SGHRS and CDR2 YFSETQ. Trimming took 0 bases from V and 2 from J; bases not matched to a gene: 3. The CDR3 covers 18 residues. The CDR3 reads CASSLDGTSGRATDTQYF. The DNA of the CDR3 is TGCGCCAGCAGCTTGGACGGGACTAGCGGGAGGGCCACAGATACGCAGTATTTT.

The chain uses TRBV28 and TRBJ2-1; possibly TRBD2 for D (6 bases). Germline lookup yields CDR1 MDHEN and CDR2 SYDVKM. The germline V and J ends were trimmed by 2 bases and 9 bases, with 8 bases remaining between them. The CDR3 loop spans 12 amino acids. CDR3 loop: CASSLAGFEQFF. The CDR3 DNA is TGTGCCAGCAGTTTAGCGGGATTTGAGCAGTTCTTC.